The text below deals with one T cell receptor beta chain. In the authors' workflow: Estimated nucleated cell counts came from reference gene primer amplification. Clones were read by immunoSEQ multiplex PCR, and TCRdb kept only the in-frame ones, dropping some. The V and J calls and clone size come from that table; D and trimming were worked out from the DNA. The sample includes 200,000 to 300,000 clones, 80% to 90% seen only once; the top ten take approximately 3.3%. These data belong to a study of blood T cell repertoires in COVID-19. Looking at the study overall: Both acute and convalescent COVID-19 samples were obtained from the United States, Italy and Spain. The cDNA or gDNA used as material had been derived from T cells, B-cell-depleted T cells, or PBMCs.

V was shortened by 8 bases and J by 2 bases, with 9 bases between the two germline ends. This CDR3 region has 11 residues. In germline, CDR1 is GTSNPN, CDR2 SVGIG (reference sequence). The clonotype was recovered from a woman between 40 and 55 years old with acute or convalescent COVID-19. The chain has TRBV30 and TRBJ1-2; the D is unclear. Source material: peripheral blood. CDR3 sequence reads: CAGRGNYGYTF. As DNA, the CDR3 is TGTGCCGGAAGAGGGAACTATGGCTACACCTTC.